Included here is one TCR beta chain sequence, with context. CDR3 size: 14 residues. Per germline, CDR1 PRHDT and CDR2 FYEKMQ (reference sequence). The V end was cut by 3 bases, the J end by 4 bases, with 10 bases between. This entry belongs to a study of control samples from healthy donors and cancer patients. Generated by immunoSEQ multiplex PCR, the TCRdb table keeps only in-frame clones and is missing some. Of roughly 80,000 clones listed, approximately 90% are singletons. The sequencing sample was made of PBMCs. The sequence derives from a woman between 55 and 75 years old with head and neck cancer. The chain has TRBV13 and TRBJ1-5; D is uncertain. In DNA form, the CDR3 reads TGTGCCAGCAGCTTCGCGGGCGTTAATCAGCCCCAGCATTTT. Amino acids: CASSFAGVNQPQHF.